The 15 T cell receptor beta chains listed next were all sequenced from one sample in a study of CD8 T cells in Susac syndrome. Random hexamers primed reverse transcription of about 0.45 to 1 ug RNA. MiXCR, applied by TCRdb to the immunoSEQ multiplex PCR reads, yields one record per CDR3 protein. The table shows around 100,000 distinct CDR3 sequences, with about 95% occurring only once. The sample consisted of CD8+ T cells from PBMCs. The receptors were sampled from a human donor with Susac syndrome.

V gene TRBV7-2 combines with J gene TRBJ1-2; 9 bases align to TRBD1. Germline V gene data show CDR1 as SGHTA and CDR2 as FQGNSA. The CDR3 consists of 17 residues. V trimming: 1 base; J trimming: 1 base; junction bases outside the gene matches: 7. The CDR3 nucleotides are TGTGCCAGCAGCTTAGAGGGGACAGGGATTTTTAACTATGGCTACACCTTC. This sequence encodes CASSLEGTGIFNYGYTF.

This chain's CDR3 is CASSLSGNTDTQYF. The CDR3 bases are TGTGCCAGCAGTTTGAGCGGAAACACAGATACGCAGTATTTT. This chain links TRBV27 with TRBJ2-3; TRBD2 is a possible D gene (5 bases). V lost 3 bases and J 2 bases, leaving 9 bases between the germline ends. The CDR3 sequence is 14 residues long. CDR1 and CDR2 (germline): MNHEY, SMNVEV (reference sequence).

The chain uses TRBV20-1 and TRBJ1-1; D unclear. The CDR3 extends over 11 amino acids. Germline CDR1 reads DFQATT; CDR2 reads SNEGSKA (reference sequence). Trimming removed 7 bases from V and 5 bases from J, with 11 bases in between. CDR3 residues: CSVGRATEAFF. In DNA form, the CDR3 reads TGCAGTGTAGGGAGGGCGACTGAAGCTTTCTTT.

V is TRBV18 and J is TRBJ1-1, with 8 bases identical to TRBD1. The ends lost 6 bases at V and 1 base at J; junction bases unmatched: 7. Per the germline V gene, CDR1 is KGHSH and CDR2 is LQKENI. The CDR3 length is 15 residues. The CDR3 DNA reads TGTGCCAGCTCTCAACTAGGGACAGGGAACACTGAAGCTTTCTTT. As protein: CASSQLGTGNTEAFF. Supplemented by reference TRBV18 and TRBJ1-1, the full variable domain reads NAGVMQNPRHLVRRRGQEARLRCSPMKGHSHVYWYRQLPEEGLKFMVYLQKENIIDESGMPKERFSAEFPKEGPSILRIQQVVRGDSAAYFCASSQLGTGNTEAFFGQGTRLTVV.

The V gene is TRBV15, the J gene TRBJ2-1; perhaps TRBD1 as D (5 bases). The CDR3 totals 15 residues. Trimming removed 5 bases from V and 6 bases from J, with 17 bases in between. Germline assignment: CDR1 LNHNV and CDR2 YYDKDF (reference sequence). CDR3 DNA sequence: TGTGCCACCAGCGTAGACAGACGGAGTTCCAATGAGCAGTTCTTC. This gives the protein CATSVDRRSSNEQFF.

The V and J genes are TRBV3-1 and TRBJ1-6; the match to TRBD1 covers 7 bases. There are 16 residues in the CDR3. The V segment lost 2 bases and the J segment 4 bases; nucleotides outside the gene matches: 5. Germline lookup yields CDR1 LGHDT and CDR2 YNNKEL (reference sequence). CDR3 sequence reads: CASSQSGQRYNSPLHF. Here the CDR3 DNA reads TGTGCCAGCAGCCAATCGGGACAGCGTTATAATTCACCCCTCCACTTT.

This sequence joins TRBV5-6 and TRBJ2-3; D not certain. This CDR3 contains 12 residues. V shed 7 bases and J shed 2 bases, with 8 bases lying between them. In germline, CDR1 is SGHDT, CDR2 YYEEEE. Here the CDR3 DNA reads TGTGCCAGCCACGCATACACAGATACGCAGTATTTT. Protein product: CASHAYTDTQYF.

The V and J genes are TRBV7-9 and TRBJ2-1, with 9 bases aligning to TRBD1. Germline V CDR1 and CDR2: SEHNR, FQNEAQ (reference sequence). V shed 5 bases, J shed 15 bases, and the junction held 5 bases outside the gene matches. CDR3 length: 11 amino acids. CDR3 DNA: TGTGCCAGCAGCACACAGGGGGCTCTGTTCTTC. This gives the protein CASSTQGALFF.

V is TRBV12-3 or TRBV12-4 and J is TRBJ2-1; 8 positions match TRBD2. V shed 6 bases and J 13 bases; nucleotides not matched to a gene: 14. The CDR3 is 14 residues long. CDR3 bases: TGTGCCAGCAGCTCCCCGGGACTAGGAATCCAACAGTTCTTC. This translates into CASSSPGLGIQQFF.

CDR3 DNA: TGTGCCAGCAGCGCCCTAGGTTTTGGCCAGCCCCAGCATTTT. Translating it yields CASSALGFGQPQHF. The J gene is TRBJ1-5, the V gene TRBV9; D not resolved. Per the germline V gene, CDR1 is SGDLS and CDR2 is YYNGEE. V lost 3 bases to trimming and J lost 7 bases, with 14 bases between them. The CDR3 is 14 residues long.

The CDR3 is CASTPRTGGANVLTF. The CDR3 DNA sequence: TGTGCCAGCACTCCCAGGACAGGAGGGGCCAACGTCCTGACTTTC. The V and J genes are TRBV2 and TRBJ2-6; the match to TRBD1 covers 7 bases. V lost 7 bases to trimming and J lost 4 bases; unmatched junction nucleotides: 7. Looked up from germline, CDR1 is SNHLY and CDR2 is FYNNEI. CDR3 length equals 15 residues.

The chain is built from TRBV12-3 or TRBV12-4 and TRBJ1-5; a possible D gene is TRBD1 (5 bases). CDR3 length equals 13 residues. Between the trimmed V and J ends, which lost 6 bases and 3 bases, there was a span of 9 bases. DNA of the CDR3: TGTGCCAGCAGAGGACAACCCAATCAGCCCCAGCATTTT. Amino acid sequence: CASRGQPNQPQHF.

The chain recombines TRBV20-1 with TRBJ1-2; D remains ambiguous. Trimming shortened V by 1 base and J by 4 bases, and 10 bases separated the two germline ends. The CDR3 runs 13 residues. The germline V gene has CDR1 DFQATT and CDR2 SNEGSKA (reference sequence). CDR3: CSARARGPYGYTF. The CDR3, as DNA: TGCAGTGCTAGAGCCCGGGGTCCCTATGGCTACACCTTC.

The V gene is TRBV20-1, the J gene TRBJ2-3; no clear D gene. V lost 5 bases and J 4 bases, leaving 7 bases between the germline ends. This CDR3 region has 11 residues. Germline V lookup: CDR1 DFQATT, CDR2 SNEGSKA (reference sequence). The CDR3 here is CSAQASDTQYF. As DNA, the CDR3 is TGCAGTGCTCAGGCCTCAGATACGCAGTATTTT.

The J gene is TRBJ2-5, the V gene TRBV25-1, with 8 positions matching TRBD1. CDR3 length: 16 residues. J gave up 5 bases and V 1 base, and 9 bases lay outside the gene matches. Germline V gene lookup returns CDR1 MGHDK and CDR2 SYGVNS. The DNA of the CDR3 is TGTGCCAGCAGTGAATGGGCAGGGGGCGCACAGGAGACCCAGTACTTC. Amino acids: CASSEWAGGAQETQYF.